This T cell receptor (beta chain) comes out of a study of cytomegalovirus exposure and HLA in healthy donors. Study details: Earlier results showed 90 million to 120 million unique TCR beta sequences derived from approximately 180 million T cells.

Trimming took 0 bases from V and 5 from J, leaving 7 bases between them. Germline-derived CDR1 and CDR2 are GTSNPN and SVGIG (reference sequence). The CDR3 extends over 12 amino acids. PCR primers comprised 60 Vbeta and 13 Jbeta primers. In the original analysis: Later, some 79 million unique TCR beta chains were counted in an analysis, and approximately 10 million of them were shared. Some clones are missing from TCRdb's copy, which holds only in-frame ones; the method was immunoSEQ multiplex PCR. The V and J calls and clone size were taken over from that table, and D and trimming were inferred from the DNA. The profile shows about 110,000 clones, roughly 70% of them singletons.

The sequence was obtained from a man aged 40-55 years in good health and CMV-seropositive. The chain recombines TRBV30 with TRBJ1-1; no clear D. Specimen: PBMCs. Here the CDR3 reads CAWSVEWTEAFF. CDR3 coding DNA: TGTGCCTGGAGTGTGGAGTGGACTGAAGCTTTCTTT. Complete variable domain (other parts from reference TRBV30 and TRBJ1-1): SQTIHQWPATLVQPVGSPLSLECTVEGTSNPNLYWYRQAAGRGLQLLFYSVGIGQISSEVPQNLSASRPQDRQFILSSKKLLLSDSGFYLCAWSVEWTEAFFGQGTRLTVV.